This note documents a single TCR beta chain sequence. Its antigen specificity is not known. No much larger clone is present one base from it, and per-base qualities are unavailable. This was a case-control study nested in a cohort of healthcare workers in London, UK, who had nasopharyngeal swab PCR tests and blood samples taken every week. Healthcare workers were recruited during the week of the UK lockdown, between 23 and 31 March 2020, and followed weekly for up to roughly 16 weeks. The data derive from a study of early T cells in non-severe SARS-CoV-2 infection (dated by TCRdb to about 2021). Study-wide context: TCR sequencing used bulk RNA from unsorted whole blood, so alpha and beta chains could not be paired. Overall study results and their limits: VDJdb matching was skewed toward anti-spike CD8 responses and likely underestimated virus-specific expansions by missing private and CD4 specificities.

V and J lose 4 bases and 7 bases, and a span of 20 bases separates them. CDR1 SGHKS and CDR2 YYEKEE were looked up in the germline V gene (reference sequence). Counted from cysteine to phenylalanine, this CDR3 has 15 amino acids. Just the 45-base CDR3 DNA is kept, in frame starting at base 1. Libraries were made using 5' RACE. Sequencing took place on a NextSeq 500. Unique molecular identifiers were attached to individual cDNA molecules in the TCR library protocol so that sequencing error and PCR bias could be corrected. Sequencing covered both TCR alpha and beta chains, and within each sample the abundances of alpha and beta sequences were tightly co-correlated. Under the source paper's analysis protocol: Decombinator V4 was used to perform V gene, J gene and CDR3 annotation of TCR sequences. Expanded TCRs were defined as changing significantly between any two time points under a Poisson model with p below 0.0001. Abundances of TCRs were expressed as counts per million after normalisation to the total number of TCRs sequenced in each sample. TRAV1-2 paired with TRAJ12, TRAJ20 or TRAJ33 defined MAIT TCRs, while TRAV10 paired with TRAJ18 defined iNKT TCRs. VDJdb, accessed 1 November 2021, was searched for CMV, EBV and SARS-CoV-2 annotated TCRs, excluding TCRs annotated for multiple antigens. TCRdb cleaned the public reads at Q25 with fastp, built clones with MiXCR and kept in-frame beta chains. Rows with one shared CDR3 protein collapse into an entry with the most common genes and DNA. The authors' filters were not applied to this entry. Recorded for this sample are 50,000 to 60,000 distinct CDR3 sequences; around 9% of them occurred a single time. The ten largest account for 20% of the sample.

What was sequenced was whole blood. This receptor chain uses TRBV5-5 and TRBJ1-2; TRBD1 might be the D gene, on 6 matching bases. The source is an adult who was a healthcare worker with PCR-confirmed SARS-CoV-2 infection or an uninfected control (not recorded which). In nucleotides, the sequence is TGTGCCAGCAGCAAGGGACAAGCCTTAACGGGTGGCTACACCTTC. It encodes CASSKGQALTGGYTF.